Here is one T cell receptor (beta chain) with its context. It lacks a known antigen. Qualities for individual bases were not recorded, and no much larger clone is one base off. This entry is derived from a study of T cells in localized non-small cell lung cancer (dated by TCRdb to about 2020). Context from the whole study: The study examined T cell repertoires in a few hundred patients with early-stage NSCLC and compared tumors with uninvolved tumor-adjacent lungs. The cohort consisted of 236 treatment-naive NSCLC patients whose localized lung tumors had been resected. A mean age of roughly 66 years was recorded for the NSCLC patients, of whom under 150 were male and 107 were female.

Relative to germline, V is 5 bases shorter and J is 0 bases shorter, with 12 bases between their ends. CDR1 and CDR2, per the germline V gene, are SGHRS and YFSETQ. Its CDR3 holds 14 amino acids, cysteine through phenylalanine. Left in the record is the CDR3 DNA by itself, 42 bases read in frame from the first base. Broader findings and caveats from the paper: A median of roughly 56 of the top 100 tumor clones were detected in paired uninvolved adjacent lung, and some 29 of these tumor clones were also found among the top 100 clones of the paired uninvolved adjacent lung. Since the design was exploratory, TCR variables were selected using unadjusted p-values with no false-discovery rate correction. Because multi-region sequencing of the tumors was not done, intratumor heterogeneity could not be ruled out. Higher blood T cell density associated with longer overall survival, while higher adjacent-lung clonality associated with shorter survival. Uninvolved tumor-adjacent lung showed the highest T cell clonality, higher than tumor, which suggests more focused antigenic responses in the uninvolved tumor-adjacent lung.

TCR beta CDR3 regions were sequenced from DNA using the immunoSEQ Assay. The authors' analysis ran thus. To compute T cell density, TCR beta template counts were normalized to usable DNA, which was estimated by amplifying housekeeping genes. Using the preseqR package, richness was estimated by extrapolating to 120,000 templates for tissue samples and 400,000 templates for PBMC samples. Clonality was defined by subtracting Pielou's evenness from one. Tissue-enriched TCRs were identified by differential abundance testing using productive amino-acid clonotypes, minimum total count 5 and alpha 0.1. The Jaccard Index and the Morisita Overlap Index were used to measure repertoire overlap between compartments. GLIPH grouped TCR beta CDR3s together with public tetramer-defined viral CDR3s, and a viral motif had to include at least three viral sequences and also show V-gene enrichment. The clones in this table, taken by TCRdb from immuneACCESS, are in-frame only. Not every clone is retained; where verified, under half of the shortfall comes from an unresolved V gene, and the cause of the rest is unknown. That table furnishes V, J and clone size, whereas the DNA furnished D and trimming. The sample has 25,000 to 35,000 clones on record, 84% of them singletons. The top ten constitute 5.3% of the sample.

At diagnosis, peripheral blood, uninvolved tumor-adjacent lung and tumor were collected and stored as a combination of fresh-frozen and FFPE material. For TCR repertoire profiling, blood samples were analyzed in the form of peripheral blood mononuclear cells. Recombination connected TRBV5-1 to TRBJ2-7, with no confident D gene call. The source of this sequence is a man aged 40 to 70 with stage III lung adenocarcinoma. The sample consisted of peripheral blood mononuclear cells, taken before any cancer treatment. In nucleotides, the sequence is TGCGCCAGCAGGGCCCTTCCGAGCTCCTACGAGCAGTACTTC. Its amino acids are CASRALPSSYEQYF.